This TCR beta chain is drawn from a study of graft-versus-host responses after intestinal transplantation. Using immunoSEQ multiplex PCR, the repertoire was profiled, and TCRdb retains in-frame clones only, with some absent. The sample lists some 95,000 clones; about 91% were seen once. Note on this clone: Antigen: not known.

Trimming shortened V by 2 bases and J by 10 bases, and 6 bases separated the two germline ends. The CDR3 consists of 11 residues. Looked up from germline, CDR1 is SGHDN and CDR2 is FVKESK. The chain recombines TRBV14 with TRBJ2-1; D uncertain. Specimen: unstimulated CD8+ T cells sorted from spleen or lymph node cells, collected before intestinal transplant. The TCR was taken from a human donor who received an intestinal transplant. CDR3 loop: CASSQSYEQFF. The CDR3 DNA is TGTGCCAGCAGCCAAAGCTACGAGCAGTTCTTC.